Listed below are T cell receptor beta chains from one sample, sequenced in a study of cytomegalovirus exposure and HLA in healthy donors. This table comes from immunoSEQ multiplex PCR, and its TCRdb copy is limited to in-frame clones, with some not included. The sample lists roughly 120,000 clones, about 81% occurring once. The sequencing input was PBMCs. Receptors originate from a young woman in good health and CMV-seronegative. CDR3s include the opening cysteine and the closing phenylalanine or tryptophan. A D gene is named only where the DNA matches it firmly. The listing skips clone size in some rows; elsewhere it reads once, few, many or a size class.

CASSAVTGGRYYGYTF	TGTGCCAGCAGCGCAGTGACAGGGGGCCGGTACTATGGCTACACCTTC	.	TRBD1	TRBV7-8	TRBJ1-2
CASSTGTGATGELFF	TGTGCCAGCAGCACAGGGACAGGGGCCACCGGGGAGCTGTTTTTT	.	TRBD1	TRBV9	TRBJ2-2
CASSAGTGSLPQHF	TGTGCCAGCAGTGCTGGGACAGGGTCCTTGCCCCAGCATTTT	once	TRBD1	TRBV25-1	TRBJ1-5
CASSKGTGVVSGNTIYF	TGTGCCAGTAGTAAAGGGACAGGGGTTGTTTCTGGAAACACCATATATTTT	.	TRBD1	TRBV19	TRBJ1-3
CASSERLVSYEQYF	TGCGCCAGCAGCGAAAGACTAGTCTCCTACGAGCAGTACTTC	once	.	TRBV4-1	TRBJ2-7
CASRTTEGTEAFF	TGCGCCAGCAGGACAACCGAGGGCACTGAAGCTTTCTTT	.	.	TRBV10-2	TRBJ1-1
CASSRQGLNTEAFF	TGTGCCAGCAGCCGACAGGGGCTGAACACTGAAGCTTTCTTT	.	TRBD1	TRBV6-1	TRBJ1-1
CAINRRTEAFF	TGTGCCATCAACCGGAGGACTGAAGCTTTCTTT	.	.	TRBV7-9	TRBJ1-1
CASSVTDETQYF	TGTGCCAGCAGCGTAACAGATGAGACCCAGTACTTC	.	.	TRBV9	TRBJ2-5
CASSFSSGSSEELFF	TGTGCCAGCAGCTTTTCGAGCGGGAGTTCGGAGGAGCTGTTTTTT	once	TRBD2	TRBV7-2	TRBJ2-2
CASSLGRSSYNEQFF	TGTGCCAGCAGCCTGGGGAGGAGCTCCTACAATGAGCAGTTCTTC	.	.	TRBV5-5	TRBJ2-1
CASSEAWLAGDTGELFF	TGTGCCAGCAGTGAAGCGTGGCTAGCGGGAGACACCGGGGAGCTGTTTTTT	.	TRBD2	TRBV6-1	TRBJ2-2
CASRTPGLAAANTGELFF	TGTGCCAGCAGAACCCCCGGACTAGCGGCCGCGAACACCGGGGAGCTGTTTTTT	.	TRBD2	TRBV5-5	TRBJ2-2
CASSISLDYGYTF	TGTGCCAGTAGTATTTCCCTCGACTATGGCTACACCTTC	.	.	TRBV19	TRBJ1-2
CASSLGDRGYGYTF	TGTGCCAGCAGCTTAGGGGACAGGGGATATGGCTACACCTTC	few	TRBD1	TRBV7-9	TRBJ1-2
CASSSRDRMNTEAFF	TGTGCCAGCAGCTCCCGAGACAGGATGAACACTGAAGCTTTCTTT	few	.	TRBV7-8	TRBJ1-1
CASSEAHQAYGYTF	TGTGCCAGCAGTGAAGCGCACCAGGCCTATGGCTACACCTTC	.	.	TRBV6-1	TRBJ1-2
CASSLVGGIQETQYF	TGTGCCAGCAGCTTAGTGGGCGGGATACAAGAGACCCAGTACTTC	.	.	TRBV7-2	TRBJ2-5
CASPLTSGGASEQFF	TGTGCCAGCCCTTTGACTAGCGGGGGGGCCAGTGAGCAGTTCTTC	few	TRBD2	TRBV6-1	TRBJ2-1
CASSGGEKLFF	TGTGCCAGCAGCGGGGGGGAAAAACTGTTTTTT	.	.	TRBV7-9	TRBJ1-4
CASSLGGNEKLFF	TGTGCCAGCAGCTTAGGCGGTAATGAAAAACTGTTTTTT	.	.	TRBV7-2	TRBJ1-4
CASSTLSGETYNEQFF	TGTGCCAGCAGCACCCTTAGCGGGGAAACCTACAATGAGCAGTTCTTC	.	TRBD2	TRBV11-1	TRBJ2-1
CASSPAGTSGSSYEQYF	TGCGCCAGCAGCCCCGCCGGGACTAGCGGATCTTCCTACGAGCAGTACTTC	.	TRBD2	TRBV5-1	TRBJ2-7